Listed below are T cell receptor beta chains from one sample, sequenced in a study of OX40 agonist ivuxolimab in advanced cancers. TCRdb keeps only in-frame clones here, not all; method: immunoSEQ multiplex PCR. The data contain under 85,000 clones, roughly 85% of them singletons. Sequenced here: CD4+ or CD8+ T cells sorted from blood, sampled in a trial of the OX40 agonist ivuxolimab. The receptors derive from an adult with an advanced solid tumor such as melanoma, head and neck, liver or kidney cancer. Both conserved end residues are trimmed from each CDR3. The order of the fields is CDR3 protein, V gene, clone size. Clone sizes are given selectively: once, few, many, or a class where the clone is expanded.

CDR3aa: ASRAGTINQPQH
v_gene: TRBV2
abundance: NA

CDR3aa: AISERTGDTQY
v_gene: TRBV10-3
abundance: NA

CDR3aa: ASSSVSRAEQY
v_gene: TRBV11-1
abundance: NA

CDR3aa: ASRPTGDYYGYT
v_gene: TRBV2
abundance: NA

CDR3aa: ASSEAYQGTGTQY
v_gene: TRBV6-1
abundance: NA

CDR3aa: ASSLITNYGYT
v_gene: TRBV7-9
abundance: NA

CDR3aa: ASSDRIPLQPQH
v_gene: TRBV2
abundance: few

CDR3aa: ASSLVLSDWNTGELF
v_gene: TRBV5-6
abundance: NA

CDR3aa: ASSPGETQY
v_gene: TRBV18
abundance: few

CDR3aa: ASSPGQGAYGYT
v_gene: TRBV9
abundance: once

CDR3aa: ASSLQGAAYGYT
v_gene: TRBV2
abundance: NA

CDR3aa: ASSPPGKYEQY
v_gene: TRBV19
abundance: NA

CDR3aa: ASSPGFGETQY
v_gene: TRBV18
abundance: NA